This T cell receptor beta chain was sequenced for a study of blood T cell repertoires in COVID-19. Whole-study context: Donors in the United States, Italy and Spain gave samples during acute or convalescent COVID-19. Nucleic acid was either cDNA or gDNA, and it came from T cells, B-cell-depleted T cells, or PBMCs.

The CDR3 is made up of 16 amino acids. Germline V CDR1 and CDR2: KGHSH, LQKENI. V was pared by 4 bases and J by 4 bases, with 7 bases of the junction left unmatched. Original processing methods: How many nucleated cells were present was estimated from reference gene primer amplification. Repertoires were generated with immunoSEQ multiplex PCR, while TCRdb's copy carries only in-frame clones and drops some. V, J and clone size derive from that table, while D and trimming were established from the DNA sequence. Found here are 140,000 to 150,000 clones, 75% to 90% of them singletons; the top ten hold approximately 45%.

This chain links TRBV18 with TRBJ2-7; 13 bases fit TRBD2. Sample: peripheral blood. The source of this sequence is a human donor in a cohort sampled during active COVID-19. The CDR3 reads CASSLGLAGVGYEQYV. For the CDR3, the DNA is TGTGCCAGCTCACTAGGACTAGCGGGAGTCGGGTACGAGCAGTACGTC.